This T cell receptor (beta chain) stems from a study of neurological immune-mediated disorders. General study points: The study found the most TCR clonal expansion in HTLV-1-associated myelopathy and the least in multiple sclerosis, below healthy controls.

TCRdb reanalysed the 5' RACE reads using MiXCR and keeps one entry per CDR3 protein. The sample lists around 70,000 distinct CDR3 sequences, less than 5.5% occurring once. This clonotype occurred many times. Its antigen is as yet unknown. J was trimmed by 0 bases and V by 5 bases; bases with no gene match: 5. The germline V gene encodes CDR1 ENHRY and CDR2 SYGVKD. The CDR3 is made up of 15 amino acids. The sequencing input was PBMCs. The V and J genes are TRBV10-3 and TRBJ2-3, with TRBD1 matching over 7 bases. This sequence was found in a young woman with multiple sclerosis. The CDR3 DNA follows: TGTGCCATCAGTCCCGACAGGGCCAGCACAGATACGCAGTATTTT. Protein product: CAISPDRASTDTQYF.